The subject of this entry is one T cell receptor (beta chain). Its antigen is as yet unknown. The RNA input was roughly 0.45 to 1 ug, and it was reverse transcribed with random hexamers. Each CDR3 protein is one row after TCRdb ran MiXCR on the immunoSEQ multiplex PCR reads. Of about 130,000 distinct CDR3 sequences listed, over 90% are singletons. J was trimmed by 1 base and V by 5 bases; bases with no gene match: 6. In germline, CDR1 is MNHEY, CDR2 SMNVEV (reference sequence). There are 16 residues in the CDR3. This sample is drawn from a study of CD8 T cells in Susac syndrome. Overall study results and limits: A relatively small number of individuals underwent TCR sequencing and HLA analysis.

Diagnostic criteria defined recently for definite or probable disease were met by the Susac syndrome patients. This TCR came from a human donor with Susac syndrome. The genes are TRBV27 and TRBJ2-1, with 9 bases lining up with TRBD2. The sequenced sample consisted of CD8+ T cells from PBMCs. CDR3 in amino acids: CASSPVAGGSYNEQFF. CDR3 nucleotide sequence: TGTGCCAGCAGTCCCGTTGCGGGAGGGTCCTACAATGAGCAGTTCTTC.